The 21 T cell receptor beta chains presented below share a single source sample, sequenced in a study of shared clonotypes between healthy human individuals. Libraries were prepared by immunoSEQ multiplex PCR; TCRdb keeps only in-frame clonotypes and omits some of them. The profile covers some 530,000 clones, with around four fifths appearing a single time and approximately 12% taken by the ten largest. Sequencing used PBMCs. Receptors were obtained from a woman between 35 and 50 years old in good health. Some clones in this sample may be carry-over from other donors' samples.

The chain joins TRBV13 to TRBJ2-3; 9 bases map to TRBD2. CDR3 length: 20 residues. Germline trimming cut 4 bases from V and 1 base from J; bases unmatched to any gene: 18. Germline CDR1 and CDR2: PRHDT and FYEKMQ (reference sequence). In nucleotides, the CDR3 is TGTGCCAGCAGCTCATCCTCCCACCGAGGGCCTAGCGGGGGCACAGATACGCAGTATTTT. Residues: CASSSSSHRGPSGGTDTQYF.

This clone showed up just once. The genes are TRBV27 and TRBJ1-4; 9 bases line up with TRBD1. Trimming cost V 6 bases and J 6 bases; bases outside gene matches: 8. This CDR3 is built from 15 residues. The germline gives CDR1 MNHEY, CDR2 SMNVEV (reference sequence). The CDR3 nucleotides read TGTGCCAGCAGGGGACAGGGTTTGGTTTATGAAAAACTGTTTTTT. This codes for CASRGQGLVYEKLFF.

The V call is TRBV28, the J call TRBJ2-3; unclear D gene. Germline CDR1 and CDR2: MDHEN and SYDVKM. The CDR3 loop spans 16 amino acids. V shed 10 bases and J shed 3 bases, with 23 bases lying between them. The CDR3 spells CATANPASPLTDTQYF. Written as DNA, the CDR3 is TGTGCCACCGCTAACCCCGCCAGCCCCCTAACAGATACGCAGTATTTT.

V and J are TRBV5-1 and TRBJ2-5; D is possibly TRBD2 (5 bases). Trimming shortened V by 4 bases and J by 4 bases, and 14 bases separated the two germline ends. The CDR3 consists of 14 residues. Germline V gives CDR1 SGHRS, CDR2 YFSETQ. For the CDR3, the DNA is TGCGCCAGCAGCACCAACGCGGGTGGAGAGACCCAGTACTTC. Translating it yields CASSTNAGGETQYF.

A single count supports this clone. The chain carries TRBV28 and TRBJ2-7; tentatively, D is TRBD1 or TRBD2 (6 bases each). The V gene lost 2 bases and the J gene lost 2 bases, with 25 bases spanning the gap. This CDR3 has 19 residues. The germline gives CDR1 MDHEN, CDR2 SYDVKM. CDR3 DNA sequence: TGTGCCAGCAGTTTAAGGACCCGGGGGTACAGGGTCGGCGCCTACGAGCAGTACTTC. It is translated as CASSLRTRGYRVGAYEQYF.

This clone was seen only a few times. This chain joins TRBV28 and TRBJ2-5; D may match TRBD1 or TRBD2 (5 bases each). The length of the CDR3 is 14 residues. With 4 bases removed from V and 4 bases from J, the gap between germline ends came to 13 bases. Germline V CDR1 and CDR2: MDHEN, SYDVKM. CDR3 nucleotide sequence: TGTGCCAGCAGTTCGGGGCCGAGAAGAGAGACCCAGTACTTC. Its translation: CASSSGPRRETQYF.

CDR3 protein: CASSLQGEFADTQYF. For the CDR3, the DNA is TGTGCCAGCAGCTTACAGGGAGAATTCGCAGATACGCAGTATTTT. The chain couples TRBV7-8 to TRBJ2-3, with D tentatively TRBD1 or TRBD2 (5 bases each). There are 15 residues in the CDR3. V gave up 2 bases and J gave up 4 bases, with 13 bases separating them. Germline loops: CDR1 SGHVS, CDR2 FQNEAQ.

A single count supports this clone. This chain links TRBV4-3 with TRBJ2-1; the match to TRBD2 covers 10 bases. J gave up 15 bases and V 6 bases, and 5 bases lay outside the gene matches. The CDR3 has 11 amino acids. Germline-derived CDR1 and CDR2 are LGHNA and YSLEER. CDR3 in amino acids: CASSFSGRSFF. In DNA form, the CDR3 reads TGCGCCAGCAGTTTTAGCGGGAGGTCGTTCTTC.

The rearrangement uses TRBV5-4 and TRBJ2-6, with D perhaps matching TRBD1 (6 bases). CDR1 and CDR2 (germline): SGHNT, YYREEE (reference sequence). With 4 bases removed from V and 2 bases from J, the gap between germline ends came to 13 bases. The CDR3 is 16 amino acids. This CDR3 is CASSPEPGAGANVLTF. CDR3 in DNA: TGTGCCAGCAGCCCAGAACCAGGGGCTGGGGCCAACGTCCTGACTTTC.

This clone was seen more than once but under ten times. A far bigger clonotype differs at one base, so this is likely a read error. The chain is built from TRBV29-1 and TRBJ1-1; TRBD1 might be the D (6 bases). The CDR3 totals 13 residues. Trimming took off 5 bases at V and 8 bases at J, with 18 bases between the two ends. Looked up from germline, CDR1 is SQVTM and CDR2 is ANQGSEA. The CDR3 DNA reads as TGCAGCGTTAACGAACAGGGAGTCAGCGAAGCTTTCTTT. This gives the protein CSVNEQGVSEAFF.

J is TRBJ2-2 and V is TRBV7-9; D gene uncertain. CDR1 is SEHNR and CDR2 is FQNEAQ in the germline V gene (reference sequence). With 1 base removed from V and 5 bases from J, the gap between germline ends came to 5 bases. This CDR3 spans 13 amino acids. The CDR3 region has the DNA TGTGCCAGCAGCTTAGAGGGAACCGGGGAGCTGTTTTTT. Amino acid sequence: CASSLEGTGELFF. Complete variable domain (other parts from reference TRBV7-9 and TRBJ2-2): DTGVSQNPRHKITKRGQNVTFRCDPISEHNRLYWYRQTLGQGPEFLTYFQNEAQLEKSRLLSDRFSAERPKGSFSTLEIQRTEQGDSAMYLCASSLEGTGELFFGEGSRLTVL.

The V and J genes are TRBV5-1 and TRBJ2-5; 15 positions agree with TRBD2. The CDR3 consists of 15 residues. CDR1 and CDR2 from the germline V gene are SGHRS and YFSETQ. V shed 4 bases, J shed 5 bases, and the junction held 3 bases outside the gene matches. CDR3: CASSPGTSGRETQYF. The CDR3 DNA sequence: TGCGCCAGCAGCCCCGGGACTAGCGGGAGGGAGACCCAGTACTTC.

The V call is TRBV7-9, the J call TRBJ1-2; D not resolved. From germline, CDR1 is SEHNR and CDR2 FQNEAQ (reference sequence). CDR3 size: 13 residues. Trimming pared 2 bases from V and 2 bases from J, leaving 6 bases between. For the CDR3, the DNA is TGTGCCAGCAGCTTATTCGACAACTATGGCTACACCTTC. This encodes CASSLFDNYGYTF.

The CDR3: CALGRGVKAGELFF. The CDR3 DNA is TGTGCCCTAGGGCGGGGGGTGAAGGCCGGGGAGCTGTTTTTT. This sequence joins TRBV6-1 and TRBJ2-2; 8 positions match TRBD2. CDR1 and CDR2 from the germline V gene are MNHNS and SASEGT. The CDR3 is made up of 14 amino acids. With V trimmed by 11 bases and J by 6 bases, 11 bases remained unmatched.

The chain employs TRBV6-5 and TRBJ2-1, with TRBD2 matching 9 bases. This CDR3 is built from 16 residues. In germline, CDR1 is MNHEY, CDR2 SVGAGI. Trimming at V came to 0 bases and at J to 1 base, leaving 1 base not matched to a gene. The CDR3 is CASSYSAGGSYNEQFF. The CDR3 coding sequence is TGTGCCAGCAGTTACTCAGCGGGGGGTTCCTACAATGAGCAGTTCTTC.

This chain links TRBV30 with TRBJ2-1; the D is unclear. The germline V and J ends were trimmed by 4 bases and 4 bases, with 5 bases remaining between them. The CDR3 extends over 11 amino acids. Germline loops: CDR1 GTSNPN, CDR2 SVGIG (reference sequence). This CDR3 reads CAWMAYNEQFF. The CDR3 region has the DNA TGTGCCTGGATGGCGTACAATGAGCAGTTCTTC.

The V and J genes are TRBV5-6 and TRBJ2-5; the D is unclear. This CDR3 contains 13 residues. Germline V gene data show CDR1 as SGHDT and CDR2 as YYEEEE. Trimming removed 0 bases from V and 11 bases from J, with 14 bases in between. The CDR3 reads CASSLEDGLEQYF. CDR3 in DNA: TGTGCCAGCAGCTTGGAAGATGGCTTAGAGCAGTACTTC.

About this clone: This sequence may be a read error, since a much larger clone differs from it by one base. This sequence joins TRBV5-6 and TRBJ1-2, with D unclear. The CDR3 has 12 residues. Trimming removed 2 bases at V and 0 bases at J, with 2 bases between. Per the germline V gene, CDR1 is SGHDT and CDR2 is YYEEEE. The CDR3 DNA sequence: TGTGCCAGCAGCTTCTCTAACTATGGCTACACCTTC. Its translation is CASSFSNYGYTF.

The chain recombines TRBV18 with TRBJ1-1; D is unclear. The CDR3 sequence is 15 residues long. Germline V gene sequence: CDR1 KGHSH, CDR2 LQKENI. V was pared by 3 bases and J by 0 bases, with 11 bases between. As DNA, the CDR3 is TGTGCCAGCTCACCCGGTAGAGGGATGAACACTGAAGCTTTCTTT. Amino acids: CASSPGRGMNTEAFF.

The CDR3 spells CAWSKMSSGANVLTF. The CDR3 DNA reads TGTGCCTGGAGTAAAATGAGTTCTGGGGCCAACGTCCTGACTTTC. V is TRBV30 and J is TRBJ2-6, with D unclear. The CDR3 has 15 amino acids. Looked up from germline, CDR1 is GTSNPN and CDR2 is SVGIG (reference sequence). V was shortened by 2 bases and J by 1 base, with 9 bases between the two germline ends.

The chain is built from TRBV19 and TRBJ1-5, with 10 bases identical to TRBD1. V shed 1 base and J 2 bases; nucleotides not matched to a gene: 2. In germline, CDR1 is LNHDA, CDR2 SQIVND (reference sequence). This CDR3 is built from 16 residues. CDR3 coding DNA: TGTGCCAGTAGTATAGCGGGACAGGGGCGCAATCAGCCCCAGCATTTT. The encoded protein is CASSIAGQGRNQPQHF.